This entry concerns a single T cell receptor (beta chain). Its cognate antigen is unknown. This sample is part of a study of CD8 T cells in ankylosing spondylitis. The study, taken as a whole, reports: Some of these motif variants have turned up before, in reports on reactive arthritis synovial fluid and blood.

Germline V lookup: CDR1 SGDLS, CDR2 YYNGEE. The CDR3 spans 12 residues. The germline V and J ends were trimmed by 4 bases and 10 bases, with 12 bases remaining between them. TCRdb itself ran the 5' RACE reads through MiXCR, one entry per CDR3 protein. Of roughly 150,000 distinct CDR3 sequences listed, approximately 9.9% are singletons. V is TRBV9 and J is TRBJ2-1; D call uncertain. Sequenced sample: blood, either unsorted or a sorted T cell fraction (not recorded which). This receptor was identified in a female donor with ankylosing spondylitis or in good health (not recorded which). The CDR3 loop is CASSPSSGEQFF. The CDR3 DNA reads TGTGCCAGCAGCCCGTCCTCTGGGGAGCAGTTCTTC.